One and the same sample provided the 3 T cell receptor beta chains below, sequenced in a study of read filtering for tumor transcriptome and immune sequencing. Molecular barcoded adaptors covering alpha/delta and beta/gamma chains were used on approximately 400 ng RNA. TCRdb reanalysed the reads using MiXCR and keeps one entry per CDR3 protein. The table lists 50,000 to 65,000 distinct CDR3 sequences, around 20% of them singletons. Source material: a population of CD138-negative cells sorted from bone marrow. The receptors originated from a donor at least 40 years old with multiple myeloma.

Comment on this clonotype: This may stem from a read error, because a much larger clone lies one nucleotide away. The CDR3 DNA sequence: TGTGCCAGCAGTCGGACGGTCTCTGGGGCCAACGTCCTGCCTTTC. Amino acids: CASSRTVSGANVLPF. The gene calls are TRBV7-2 and TRBJ2-6; D may be TRBD1 (5 bases). The CDR3 contains 15 residues. CDR1 is SGHTA, CDR2 FQGNSA, per germline.

The table lists this clonotype with many counts. This rearrangement joins TRBV12-3 or TRBV12-4 to TRBJ2-5, with no clear D. The CDR3 is made up of 13 amino acids. The V and J ends lost 3 bases and 3 bases respectively, with 8 bases between them. As DNA, the CDR3 is TGTGCCAGCAGTTTGGTCCAAAAAGAGACCCAGTACTTC. Translating it yields CASSLVQKETQYF.

Concerning this clonotype: A read error is possible here, since a much larger clone lies one base away. The chain recombines TRBV7-2 with TRBJ1-4; D is possibly TRBD1 or TRBD2 (6 bases each). TRBJ2-3 matches the DNA end more closely, so the J call is doubtful. Germline CDR1 reads SGHTA; CDR2 reads FQGNSA. The CDR3 runs to 15 residues. Here the CDR3 reads CASGLGSGAQGGQYF. The CDR3 nucleotides are TGTGCCAGCGGCTTAGGCTCGGGGGCCCAAGGAGGGCAGTATTTT.